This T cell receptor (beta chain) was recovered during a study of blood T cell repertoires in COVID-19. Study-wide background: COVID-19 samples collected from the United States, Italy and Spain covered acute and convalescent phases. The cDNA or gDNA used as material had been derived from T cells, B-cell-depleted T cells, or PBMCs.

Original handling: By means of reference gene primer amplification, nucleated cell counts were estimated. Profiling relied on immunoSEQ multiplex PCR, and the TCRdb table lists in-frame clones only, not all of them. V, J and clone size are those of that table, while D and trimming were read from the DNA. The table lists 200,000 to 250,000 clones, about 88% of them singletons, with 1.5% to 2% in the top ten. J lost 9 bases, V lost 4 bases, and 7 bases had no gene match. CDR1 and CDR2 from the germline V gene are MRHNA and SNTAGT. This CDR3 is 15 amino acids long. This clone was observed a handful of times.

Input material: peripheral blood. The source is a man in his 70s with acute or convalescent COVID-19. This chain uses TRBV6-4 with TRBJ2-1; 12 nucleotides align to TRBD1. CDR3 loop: CASSGTGQGASEQFF. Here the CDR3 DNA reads TGTGCCAGCAGTGGGACGGGACAGGGGGCGAGTGAGCAGTTCTTC.